This is a list of T cell receptor beta chains from one sample in a study of blood T cell repertoires in COVID-19. Repertoires were generated with immunoSEQ multiplex PCR, while TCRdb's copy carries only in-frame clones and drops some. Among tens of thousands of clones listed, approximately 86% were seen once. Sequencing was carried out using peripheral blood. The receptor source for this set is a man aged 55-75 years with acute or convalescent COVID-19. CDR3s include the opening cysteine and the closing phenylalanine or tryptophan. D genes are given only for firm matches. A clone size is listed for some rows: how often the clone was seen (once, few, many), or a class if it is expanded.

d_call	j_call	clone_size	v_call	cdr3_aa	cdr3_nt
.	TRBJ2-5	.	TRBV5-1	CASTPGGQETQYF	TGCGCCAGCACCCCAGGAGGGCAAGAGACCCAGTACTTC
.	TRBJ1-1	.	TRBV7-3	CASSLSGLGGTEAFF	TGTGCCAGCAGCTTATCGGGCCTGGGAGGGACTGAAGCTTTCTTT
TRBD2	TRBJ2-5	.	TRBV7-2	CASSRWVVGGGVPQYF	TGTGCCAGCAGCCGGTGGGTTGTCGGCGGGGGGGTGCCCCAGTACTTC
TRBD1	TRBJ2-3	.	TRBV7-2	CASSLDRATDTQYF	TGTGCCAGCAGCTTGGACAGGGCTACAGATACGCAGTATTTT
TRBD2	TRBJ2-2	.	TRBV5-1	CASSLGLAGNTGELFF	TGCGCCAGCAGCTTGGGACTAGCGGGAAACACCGGGGAGCTGTTTTTT
TRBD1	TRBJ2-6	.	TRBV10-3	CAISEDRGTGANVLTF	TGTGCCATCAGTGAAGACAGGGGGACTGGGGCCAACGTCCTGACTTTC
TRBD1	TRBJ2-7	.	TRBV6-5	CASSYVQGASYEQYF	TGTGCCAGCAGTTACGTCCAGGGGGCCTCCTACGAGCAGTACTTC
.	TRBJ1-6	.	TRBV27	CASSLVRSDSPLHF	TGTGCCAGCAGTTTGGTCCGCTCAGATTCACCCCTCCACTTT
TRBD1	TRBJ2-7	.	TRBV27	CASSLRQGFTYEQYF	TGTGCCAGCAGCCTCAGACAGGGATTTACCTACGAGCAGTACTTC
TRBD1	TRBJ1-5	.	TRBV10-3	CAISETGVQPQHF	TGTGCCATCAGTGAAACAGGGGTTCAGCCCCAGCATTTT
TRBD1	TRBJ1-1	.	TRBV18	CASSPQPGQGNTEAFF	TGTGCCAGCTCACCTCAACCGGGACAGGGGAACACTGAAGCTTTCTTT
.	TRBJ2-3	.	TRBV5-4	CASSLGGVSTDTQYF	TGTGCCAGCAGCTTGGGCGGGGTTAGCACAGATACGCAGTATTTT
.	TRBJ2-1	.	TRBV7-9	CASSLTSGEQFF	TGTGCCAGCAGCTTAACGTCGGGAGAGCAGTTCTTC
TRBD2	TRBJ2-5	.	TRBV10-1	CASSDGGGLETQYF	TGCGCCAGCAGTGATGGCGGGGGTCTTGAGACCCAGTACTTC
.	TRBJ2-1	.	TRBV7-9	CASSLTGVGASYNEQFF	TGTGCCAGCAGCTTAACGGGTGTGGGGGCCTCCTACAATGAGCAGTTCTTC
TRBD2	TRBJ2-1	.	TRBV28	CASTLASGSYNEQFF	TGTGCCAGCACCCTCGCTAGCGGTTCCTACAATGAGCAGTTCTTC
.	TRBJ2-2	.	TRBV6-5	CASSYSRAGELFF	TGTGCCAGCAGTTACTCGCGAGCCGGGGAGCTGTTTTTT
TRBD2	TRBJ2-1	.	TRBV13	CASSSGGGGFVEQFF	TGTGCCAGCAGCTCCGGAGGCGGGGGGTTCGTAGAGCAGTTCTTC
.	TRBJ2-3	.	TRBV7-7	CASSFGSTDTQYF	TGTGCTAGCAGCTTCGGGAGCACAGATACGCAGTATTTT
TRBD1	TRBJ2-1	.	TRBV6-5	CASSSGTASYNEQFF	TGTGCCAGCAGCTCCGGGACAGCCTCCTACAATGAGCAGTTCTTC
.	TRBJ2-7	.	TRBV7-2	CASSLTFVTGISYEQYF	TGTGCCAGCAGCTTAACGTTTGTAACCGGTATCTCGTACGAGCAGTACTTC
.	TRBJ1-1	.	TRBV11-2	CASSLNVNMNTEAFF	TGTGCCAGCAGCTTAAACGTTAACATGAACACTGAAGCTTTCTTT
.	TRBJ1-6	.	TRBV4-1	CASSQDRVEVYSPLHF	TGCGCCAGCAGCCAAGATAGAGTCGAGGTTTATTCACCCCTCCACTTT
TRBD2	TRBJ2-2	.	TRBV2	CASTTSGRGFNTGELFF	TGTGCCAGCACGACTAGCGGGAGGGGTTTCAACACCGGGGAGCTGTTTTTT
TRBD1	TRBJ1-5	.	TRBV19	CASSVTGVEQPQHF	TGTGCCAGTAGTGTTACAGGGGTAGAGCAGCCCCAGCATTTT
.	TRBJ2-5	.	TRBV2	CASSRTTGPETQYF	TGTGCCAGCAGTAGAACCACAGGGCCAGAGACCCAGTACTTC
.	TRBJ2-7	.	TRBV7-2	CASSPGGGLKPEQYF	TGTGCCAGCAGCCCAGGAGGTGGTCTAAAACCCGAGCAGTACTTC
TRBD1	TRBJ1-2	.	TRBV28	CASSLGDRDYGYTF	TGTGCCAGCAGTTTAGGAGACAGGGACTATGGCTACACCTTC
.	TRBJ1-2	few	TRBV5-5	CASSSLRDRQPNGYTF	TGTGCCAGCAGCTCATTAAGAGACAGGCAACCCAATGGCTACACCTTC
.	TRBJ2-2	.	TRBV7-9	CASTNLQENTGELFF	TGTGCCAGCACCAACCTACAGGAAAACACCGGGGAGCTGTTTTTT
TRBD1	TRBJ1-1	.	TRBV15	CATSRDITGAVAFF	TGTGCCACCAGCAGAGATATAACAGGGGCCGTAGCTTTCTTT
.	TRBJ2-5	.	TRBV19	CASSISQTGQETQYF	TGTGCCAGTAGTATCTCACAGACAGGCCAAGAGACCCAGTACTTC
TRBD2	TRBJ2-1	.	TRBV27	CASSLGSTSGARREFF	TGTGCCAGCAGTTTGGGCTCGACTAGCGGGGCCCGTAGAGAGTTCTTC
TRBD2	TRBJ2-2	.	TRBV15	CATSRRPGLAPGELFF	TGTGCCACCAGCAGACGACCGGGACTAGCGCCCGGGGAGCTGTTTTTT
TRBD1	TRBJ2-7	.	TRBV19	CASSGRDSAAYEQYF	TGTGCCAGTAGTGGACGGGACAGTGCTGCCTACGAGCAGTACTTC
TRBD1	TRBJ2-4	.	TRBV6-2/TRBV6-3	CASSYRGRGNIQYF	TGTGCCAGCAGTTACAGGGGGCGCGGGAACATTCAGTACTTC
TRBD1	TRBJ2-2	few	TRBV7-2	CASSLARTGVGTGELFF	TGTGCCAGCAGCTTAGCCAGGACAGGGGTGGGCACCGGGGAGCTGTTTTTT
TRBD1	TRBJ1-5	.	TRBV10-1	CASTIASGGRNQPQHF	TGCGCCAGTACCATCGCCTCAGGGGGTCGGAATCAGCCCCAGCATTTT
.	TRBJ2-7	.	TRBV6-1	CASSEHRGKYF	TGTGCCAGCAGTGAACATCGGGGGAAGTACTTC
.	TRBJ2-1	.	TRBV6-1	CASSELGGADEQFF	TGTGCCAGCAGTGAACTTGGGGGGGCCGATGAGCAGTTCTTC
TRBD2	TRBJ2-5	.	TRBV4-2	CASSQTAGTSRETQYF	TGTGCCAGCAGCCAAACCGCCGGGACTAGTCGAGAGACCCAGTACTTC
TRBD2	TRBJ2-3	.	TRBV28	CASSLLAGADTQYF	TGTGCCAGCAGTTTATTAGCGGGAGCCGATACGCAGTATTTT
TRBD2	TRBJ2-1	.	TRBV7-6	CASSGTSGRHRSYNEQFF	TGTGCCAGCAGCGGGACTAGCGGGAGGCATAGGTCCTACAATGAGCAGTTCTTC
.	TRBJ1-1	.	TRBV4-3	CASSQVSLKGADTEAFF	TGCGCCAGCAGCCAAGTGTCCCTGAAAGGCGCGGACACTGAAGCTTTCTTT
.	TRBJ1-1	.	TRBV12-3/TRBV12-4	CASSFNRNTEAFF	TGTGCCAGCAGTTTTAACAGGAACACTGAAGCTTTCTTT
.	TRBJ2-2	.	TRBV6-5	CASIKDSVNTGELFF	TGTGCCAGCATTAAGGACAGCGTCAACACCGGGGAGCTGTTTTTT
TRBD2	TRBJ2-2	.	TRBV24-1	CATSDRTVGLAGANTGELFF	TGTGCCACCAGTGACAGGACAGTCGGATTAGCGGGGGCTAACACCGGGGAGCTGTTTTTT
TRBD2	TRBJ2-1	.	TRBV19	CASRTSGGMGSSYNEQFF	TGTGCCAGTAGGACTAGCGGGGGAATGGGTAGCTCCTACAATGAGCAGTTCTTC